This record covers a single T cell receptor beta chain. It lacks a known antigen. No much larger clone exists at a distance of one base, and base qualities are not known. The record originates from a study of T-cell reconstitution after alpha-beta-depleted transplantation in children (dated by TCRdb to between 2015 and 2016). Notes on the research overall: The study quantitatively tracked T-cell immune reconstitution after TCRalphabeta/CD19-depleted allogeneic hematopoietic cell transplantation in children using TCR repertoire profiling. Results the study describes overall, beyond this receptor: About two months after transplant, the apparently early recovery of alphabetaT-cell counts reportedly depended on just several hundred clones that had expanded rapidly and came from non-depleted graft cells. In some patients, high TCRbeta diversity at day 60 was attributed to recipient T cells and intrathymic progenitors that had survived conditioning. Over subsequent months, a decline in hyperexpanded clone frequencies was noted, and after one year, T-cell counts and TCRbeta diversity were mostly ascribed to newly produced T cells.

The library was obtained by PCR. The reads were generated on an Illumina HiSeq 2500. Molecular barcoding was employed in the preparation of TCR libraries, with unique molecular identifiers being used to normalize TCRbeta repertoire quantification. In-frame beta chains were kept once TCRdb had trimmed the public reads at Q25 with fastp and called clones with MiXCR. When rows share a CDR3 protein, they turn into one entry using the most common DNA and genes. A total of about 420,000 distinct CDR3 sequences appear in this sample, roughly 16% of them only once. 25% to 30% of the sample rests with the top ten. The meaning of the sample's treatment or condition label: allogeneic hematopoietic cell transplantation with graft depleted of TCRalphabeta T cells and CD19 B cells. TCRalphabeta/CD19-depleted allogeneic hematopoietic cell grafts were given to the transplant recipients, all of whom were children.

Inclusive of the bounding cysteine and phenylalanine, the CDR3 is 17 residues long. Just the 51-base CDR3 DNA is kept, in frame starting at base 1. For CDR1 and CDR2, the germline V gene lists SGHRS and YFSETQ. V lost 5 bases and J lost 7 bases, and the count of bases not matched to a germline gene is 12. This material consisted of PBMCs, mostly from graft donor cells, taken 360 days after TCRalphabeta/CD19-depleted stem cell transplant. This receptor was identified in a boy less than two years old who had a stem cell transplant for Wiskott-Aldrich syndrome, so the T cells may come from the graft donor. Recombination linked TRBV5-1 to TRBJ2-7, with 16 bases matching TRBD2. The CDR3 has the sequence CASRSPGLAGGPGEQYF. The DNA reads TGCGCCAGCAGGTCCCCGGGACTAGCGGGGGGGCCCGGGGAGCAGTACTTC. Joined to the reference TRBV5-1 and TRBJ2-7 proteins, this CDR3 gives the full variable domain: KAGVTQTPRYLIKTRGQQVTLSCSPISGHRSVSWYQQTPGQGLQFLFEYFSETQRNKGNFPGRFSGRQFSNSRSEMNVSTLELGDSALYLCASRSPGLAGGPGEQYFGPGTRLTVT.